A selection of T cell receptor beta chains follows, all from one sample in a study. TCRdb fed the reads into MiXCR, producing one record per CDR3 protein. This sample has more than 5,500 distinct CDR3 sequences, with around 32% found just once. The material sequenced was blood. Receptor source: a human donor. Both conserved end residues are part of each CDR3. A D gene is named only where the DNA matches it firmly. Size is omitted from some rows. Given values are once, few, many or a class for expanded clones.

>TRBV4-2|medium-sized|TRBJ1-2|-
CASSQVGFVGYTF
TGTGCCAGCAGCCAAGTCGGCTTTGTTGGCTACACCTTC
>TRBV5-8|-|TRBJ2-1|TRBD2
CASVEGLASSYNEQFF
TGTGCCAGCGTTGAAGGACTAGCGAGCTCCTACAATGAGCAGTTCTTC
>TRBV20-1|medium-sized|TRBJ2-5|TRBD2
CSARGPGLAEETQYF
TGCAGTGCTAGAGGCCCGGGACTAGCGGAGGAGACCCAGTACTTC
>TRBV20-1|many|TRBJ1-1|-
CSASQTGMNTEAFF
TGCAGTGCTAGCCAGACCGGTATGAACACTGAAGCTTTCTTT
>TRBV20-1|-|TRBJ2-7|TRBD2
CSSISGRHGRDTYEQYF
TGCAGTTCGATAAGCGGCCGCCATGGGAGGGATACCTACGAGCAGTACTTC
>TRBV29-1|-|TRBJ1-1|-
CSGKEVPFTEAFF
TGCAGCGGCAAGGAAGTCCCCTTCACTGAAGCTTTCTTT
>TRBV6-2/TRBV6-3|-|TRBJ1-4|-
CASSFQGEKLFF
TGTGCCAGCAGTTTCCAGGGTGAAAAACTGTTTTTT
>TRBV19|few|TRBJ2-1|-
CASSISGDAYNEQFF
TGTGCCAGTAGTATAAGTGGGGATGCCTACAATGAGCAGTTCTTC
>TRBV3-1|medium-sized|TRBJ1-2|-
CASSQDYPRSYGYTF
TGTGCCAGCAGCCAAGATTACCCGAGGAGCTATGGCTACACCTTC
>TRBV6-4|medium-sized|TRBJ1-1|-
CASSDDENTEAFF
TGTGCCAGCAGTGACGATGAGAACACTGAAGCTTTCTTT
>TRBV29-1|-|TRBJ2-2|TRBD1
CSVPGTGGELFF
TGCAGCGTACCGGGGACAGGCGGGGAGCTGTTTTTT
>TRBV29-1|medium-sized|TRBJ2-3|TRBD2
CSVEEGLHTDTQYF
TGCAGCGTTGAAGAGGGACTACACACAGATACGCAGTATTTT
>TRBV20-1|few|TRBJ2-1|-
CSALRGNEQFF
TGCAGTGCTCTGAGGGGCAATGAGCAGTTCTTC
>TRBV4-2|medium-sized|TRBJ2-1|TRBD2
CASSQDFGLAESYNEQFF
TGTGCCAGCAGCCAAGATTTTGGGCTAGCGGAATCCTACAATGAGCAGTTCTTC
>TRBV6-2/TRBV6-3|-|TRBJ2-1|TRBD2
CASSGISYNEQFF
TGTGCCAGTAGCGGGATATCCTACAATGAGCAGTTCTTC
>TRBV18|-|TRBJ1-4|-
CASSRVGLGEKLFF
TGTGCCAGCTCACGTGTCGGACTGGGAGAAAAACTGTTTTTT
>TRBV20-1|once|TRBJ2-1|TRBD2
CSARVWGSGRGGRNEQFF
TGCAGTGCTAGAGTTTGGGGTAGCGGGAGAGGGGGCAGGAATGAGCAGTTCTTC
>TRBV4-2|medium-sized|TRBJ2-3|TRBD2
CASSQDRTSGNTQYF
TGTGCCAGCAGCCAAGATCGGACTAGCGGAAATACGCAGTATTTT
>TRBV29-1|few|TRBJ1-3|-
CSVEEAGLGNTIYF
TGCAGCGTTGAAGAGGCCGGACTGGGAAACACCATATATTTT
>TRBV29-1|medium-sized|TRBJ2-5|-
CSAGSETQYF
TGCAGCGCCGGGTCGGAGACCCAGTACTTC
>TRBV18|medium-sized|TRBJ2-5|-
CASSPQAGDQETQYF
TGTGCCAGCTCACCACAGGCTGGGGACCAAGAGACCCAGTACTTC
>TRBV4-2|medium-sized|TRBJ2-7|-
CASSQAFSSYEQYF
TGTGCCAGCAGCCAAGCGTTTAGCTCCTACGAGCAGTACTTC
>TRBV29-1|medium-sized|TRBJ2-5|-
CSVRRLKYQETQYF
TGCAGCGTCCGGAGACTTAAGTACCAAGAGACCCAGTACTTC
>TRBV29-1|many|TRBJ2-7|-
CSVGVSDEQYF
TGCAGCGTTGGAGTCTCTGACGAGCAGTACTTC
>TRBV29-1|-|TRBJ2-2|TRBD2
CSVRSSGGGTGELFF
TGCAGCGTCAGGTCGTCGGGGGGAGGTACCGGGGAGCTGTTTTTT
>TRBV4-2|-|TRBJ1-2|-
CASSQDQGLGYTF
TGTGCCAGCAGCCAAGATCAGGGGTTGGGCTACACCTTC
>TRBV4-2|few|TRBJ2-1|-
CASSQGSLSGSYNEQFF
TGTGCCAGCAGCCAGGGTTCTCTTAGCGGCTCCTACAATGAGCAGTTCTTC
>TRBV25-1|many|TRBJ2-5|TRBD2
CASSDPTSGIKETQYF
TGTGCCAGCAGTGACCCGACTAGCGGAATAAAAGAGACCCAGTACTTC
>TRBV18|-|TRBJ1-1|-
CASSPLSIGTEAFF
TGTGCCAGCTCACCTCTTAGTATCGGGACTGAAGCTTTCTTT
>TRBV7-6|medium-sized|TRBJ2-7|TRBD2
CASSSELGLASEQYF
TGTGCCAGCAGCTCCGAACTGGGACTAGCATCCGAGCAGTACTTC
>TRBV29-1|medium-sized|TRBJ2-3|-
CSVAYITSTDTQYF
TGCAGCGTTGCCTACATAACCAGCACAGATACGCAGTATTTT